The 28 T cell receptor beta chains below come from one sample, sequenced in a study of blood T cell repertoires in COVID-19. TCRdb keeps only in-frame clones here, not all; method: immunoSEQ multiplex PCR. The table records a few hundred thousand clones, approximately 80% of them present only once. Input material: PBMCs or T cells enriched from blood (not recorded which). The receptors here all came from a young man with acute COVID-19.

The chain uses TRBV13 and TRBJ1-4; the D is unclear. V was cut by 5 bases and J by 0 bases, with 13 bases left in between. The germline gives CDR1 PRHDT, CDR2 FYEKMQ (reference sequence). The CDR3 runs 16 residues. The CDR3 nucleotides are TGTGCCAGCAGCCAACGACACTTTGCAACTAATGAAAAACTGTTTTTT. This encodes CASSQRHFATNEKLFF.

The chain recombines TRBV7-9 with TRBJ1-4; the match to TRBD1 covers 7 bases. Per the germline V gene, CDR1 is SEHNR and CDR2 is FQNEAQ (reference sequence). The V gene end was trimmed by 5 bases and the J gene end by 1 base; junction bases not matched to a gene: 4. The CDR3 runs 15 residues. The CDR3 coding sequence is TGTGCCAGCAGCCTCGGGACAGAAACTAATGAAAAACTGTTTTTT. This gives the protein CASSLGTETNEKLFF.

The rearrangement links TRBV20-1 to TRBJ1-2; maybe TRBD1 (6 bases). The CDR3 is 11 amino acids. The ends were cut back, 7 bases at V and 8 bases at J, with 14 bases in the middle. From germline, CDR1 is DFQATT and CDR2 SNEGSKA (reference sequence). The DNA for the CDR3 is TGCAGTGGCAAGACAGGACCCGGCTACACCTTC. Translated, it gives CSGKTGPGYTF.

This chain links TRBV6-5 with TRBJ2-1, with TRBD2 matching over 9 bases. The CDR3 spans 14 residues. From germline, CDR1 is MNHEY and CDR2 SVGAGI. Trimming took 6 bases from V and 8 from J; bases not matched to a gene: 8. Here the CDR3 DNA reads TGTGCCAGCAGGAGCGGGGGGCTTTACCATGAGCAGTTCTTC. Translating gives CASRSGGLYHEQFF.

In nucleotides, the CDR3 is TGTGCCAGCAGTTCGACAGGCCCCGCCTACAATGAGCAGTTCTTC. It encodes CASSSTGPAYNEQFF. The chain recombines TRBV6-5 with TRBJ2-1; possible D gene TRBD1, 6 bases. CDR3 size: 15 residues. Between the trimmed V and J ends, which lost 4 bases and 2 bases, there was a span of 12 bases. Germline V gene lookup returns CDR1 MNHEY and CDR2 SVGAGI.

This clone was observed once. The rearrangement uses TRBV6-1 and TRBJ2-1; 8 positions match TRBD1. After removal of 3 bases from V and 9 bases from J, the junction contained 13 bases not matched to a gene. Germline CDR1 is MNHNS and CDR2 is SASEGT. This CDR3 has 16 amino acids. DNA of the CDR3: TGTGCCAGCAGTGAGGAGGTCAGGGGGCGGAAAGGTGAGCAGTTCTTC. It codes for CASSEEVRGRKGEQFF.

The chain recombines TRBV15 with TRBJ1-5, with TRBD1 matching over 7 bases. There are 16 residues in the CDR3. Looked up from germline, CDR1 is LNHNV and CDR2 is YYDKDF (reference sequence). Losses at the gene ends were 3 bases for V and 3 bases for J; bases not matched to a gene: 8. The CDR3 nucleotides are TGTGCCACCAGCAGTGCGAGACAGGGAAACAATCAGCCCCAGCATTTT. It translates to CATSSARQGNNQPQHF. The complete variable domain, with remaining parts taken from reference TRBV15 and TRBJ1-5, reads DAMVIQNPRYQVTQFGKPVTLSCSQTLNHNVMYWYQQKSSQAPKLLFHYYDKDFNNEADTPDNFQSRRPNTSFCFLDIRSPGLGDTAMYLCATSSARQGNNQPQHFGDGTRLSIL.

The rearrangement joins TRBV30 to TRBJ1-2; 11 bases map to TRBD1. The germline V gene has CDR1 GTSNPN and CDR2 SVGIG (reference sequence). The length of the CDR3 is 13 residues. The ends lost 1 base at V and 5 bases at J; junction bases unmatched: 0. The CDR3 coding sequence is TGTGCCTGGAGTGGGGACAGGGGGTATGGCTACACCTTC. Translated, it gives CAWSGDRGYGYTF.

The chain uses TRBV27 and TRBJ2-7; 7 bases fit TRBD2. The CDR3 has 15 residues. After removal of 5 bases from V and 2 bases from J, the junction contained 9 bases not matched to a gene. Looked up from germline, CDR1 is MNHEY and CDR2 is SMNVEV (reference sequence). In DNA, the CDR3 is TGTGCCAGCAGTCCGGGTCAGCGGGGAACCTACGAGCAGTACTTC. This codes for CASSPGQRGTYEQYF.

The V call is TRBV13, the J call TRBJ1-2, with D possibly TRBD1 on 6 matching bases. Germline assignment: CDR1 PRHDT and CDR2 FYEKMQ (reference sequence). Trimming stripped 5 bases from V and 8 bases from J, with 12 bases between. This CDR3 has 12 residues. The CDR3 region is CASSRGAQGYTF. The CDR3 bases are TGTGCCAGCAGCCGGGGGGCGCAAGGCTACACCTTC.

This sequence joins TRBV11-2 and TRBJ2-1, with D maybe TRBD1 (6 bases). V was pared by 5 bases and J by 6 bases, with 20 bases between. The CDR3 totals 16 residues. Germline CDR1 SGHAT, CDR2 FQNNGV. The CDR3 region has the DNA TGTGCCAGCAGCCGAGGGGGATCGAGGGGTGGCAATGAGCAGTTCTTC. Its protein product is CASSRGGSRGGNEQFF. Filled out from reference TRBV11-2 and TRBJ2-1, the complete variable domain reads EAGVAQSPRYKIIEKRQSVAFWCNPISGHATLYWYQQILGQGPKLLIQFQNNGVVDDSQLPKDRFSAERLKGVDSTLKIQPAKLEDSAVYLCASSRGGSRGGNEQFFGPGTRLTVL.

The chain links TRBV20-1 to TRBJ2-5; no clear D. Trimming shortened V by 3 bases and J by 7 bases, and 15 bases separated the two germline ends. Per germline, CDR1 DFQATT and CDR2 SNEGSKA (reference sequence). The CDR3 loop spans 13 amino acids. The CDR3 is CSASIIEVGTQYF. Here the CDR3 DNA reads TGCAGTGCTAGTATCATCGAGGTCGGGACCCAGTACTTC.

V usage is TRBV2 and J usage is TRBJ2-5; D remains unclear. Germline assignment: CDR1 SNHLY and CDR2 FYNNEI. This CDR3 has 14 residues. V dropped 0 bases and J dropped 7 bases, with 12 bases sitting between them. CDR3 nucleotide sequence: TGTGCCAGCAGTGAAGCGCTTCCAGGTGGGACCCAGTACTTC. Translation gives CASSEALPGGTQYF. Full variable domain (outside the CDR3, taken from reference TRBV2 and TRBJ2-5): EPEVTQTPSHQVTQMGQEVILRCVPISNHLYFYWYRQILGQKVEFLVSFYNNEISEKSEIFDDQFSVERPDGSNFTLKIRSTKLEDSAMYFCASSEALPGGTQYFGPGTRLLVL.

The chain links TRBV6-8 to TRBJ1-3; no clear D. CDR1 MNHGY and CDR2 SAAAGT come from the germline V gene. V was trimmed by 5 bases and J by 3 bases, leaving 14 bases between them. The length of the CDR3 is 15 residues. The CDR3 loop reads CASSRSGLYGNTIYF. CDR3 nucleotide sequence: TGTGCCAGCAGTCGTTCCGGTCTATATGGAAACACCATATATTTT.

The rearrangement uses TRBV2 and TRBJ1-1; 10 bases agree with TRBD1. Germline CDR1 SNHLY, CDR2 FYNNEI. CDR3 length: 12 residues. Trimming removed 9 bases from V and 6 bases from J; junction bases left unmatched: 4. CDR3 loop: CARRTGGPEAFF. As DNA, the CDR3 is TGTGCCAGGAGGACAGGGGGGCCTGAAGCTTTCTTT.

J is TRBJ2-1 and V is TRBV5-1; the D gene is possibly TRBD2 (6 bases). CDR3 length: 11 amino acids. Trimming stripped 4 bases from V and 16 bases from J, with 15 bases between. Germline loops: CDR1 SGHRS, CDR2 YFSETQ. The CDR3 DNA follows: TGCGCCAGCAGCGCCCTGGACGGGAGCTTCTTC. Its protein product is CASSALDGSFF.

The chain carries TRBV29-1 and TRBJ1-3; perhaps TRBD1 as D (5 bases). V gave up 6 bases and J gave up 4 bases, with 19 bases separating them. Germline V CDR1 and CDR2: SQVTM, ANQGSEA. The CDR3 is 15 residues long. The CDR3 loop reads CSVSGLTTSGNTIYF. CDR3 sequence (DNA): TGCAGCGTCTCGGGACTTACCACGTCGGGAAACACCATATATTTT.

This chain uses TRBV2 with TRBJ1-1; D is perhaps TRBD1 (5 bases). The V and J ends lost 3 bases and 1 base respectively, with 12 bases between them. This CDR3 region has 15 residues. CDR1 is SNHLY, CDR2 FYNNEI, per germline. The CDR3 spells CASSEGPGPNTEAFF. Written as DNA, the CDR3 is TGTGCCAGCAGTGAGGGGCCGGGCCCGAACACTGAAGCTTTCTTT.

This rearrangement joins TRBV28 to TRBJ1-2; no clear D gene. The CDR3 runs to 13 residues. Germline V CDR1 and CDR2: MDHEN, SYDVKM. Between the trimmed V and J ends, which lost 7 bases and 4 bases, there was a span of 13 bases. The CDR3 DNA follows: TGTGCCAGCACCGCCCAGACACTCTATGGCTACACCTTC. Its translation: CASTAQTLYGYTF.

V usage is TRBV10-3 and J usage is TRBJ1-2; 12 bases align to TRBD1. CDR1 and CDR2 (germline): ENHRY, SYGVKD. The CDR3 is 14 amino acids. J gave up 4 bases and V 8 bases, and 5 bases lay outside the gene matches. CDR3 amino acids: CAIGGTGGSYGYTF. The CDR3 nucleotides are TGTGCCATCGGGGGGACAGGGGGCAGCTATGGCTACACCTTC.

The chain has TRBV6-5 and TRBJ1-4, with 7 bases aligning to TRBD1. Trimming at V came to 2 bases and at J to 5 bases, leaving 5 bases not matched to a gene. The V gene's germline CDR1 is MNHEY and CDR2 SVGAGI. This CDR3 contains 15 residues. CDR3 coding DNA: TGTGCCAGCAGTTACGATTCAGGGGGAAATGAAAAACTGTTTTTT. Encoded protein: CASSYDSGGNEKLFF.

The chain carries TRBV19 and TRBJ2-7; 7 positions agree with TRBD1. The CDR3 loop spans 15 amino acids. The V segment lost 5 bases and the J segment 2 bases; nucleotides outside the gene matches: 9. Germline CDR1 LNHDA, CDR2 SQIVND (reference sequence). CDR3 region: CASSLSTGSTYEQYF. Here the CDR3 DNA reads TGTGCCAGTAGTCTATCGACAGGGTCAACCTACGAGCAGTACTTC.

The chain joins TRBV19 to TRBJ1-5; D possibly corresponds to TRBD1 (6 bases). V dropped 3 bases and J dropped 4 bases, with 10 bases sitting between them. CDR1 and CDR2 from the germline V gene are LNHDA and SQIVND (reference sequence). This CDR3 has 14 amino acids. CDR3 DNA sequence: TGTGCCAGTAGTATGTCAGGGGTTAATCAGCCCCAGCATTTT. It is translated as CASSMSGVNQPQHF.

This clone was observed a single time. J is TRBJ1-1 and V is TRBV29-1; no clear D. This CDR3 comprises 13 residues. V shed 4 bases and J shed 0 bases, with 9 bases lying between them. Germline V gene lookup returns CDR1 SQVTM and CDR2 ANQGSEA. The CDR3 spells CSVANSLNTEAFF. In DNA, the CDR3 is TGCAGCGTTGCAAACAGTCTGAACACTGAAGCTTTCTTT. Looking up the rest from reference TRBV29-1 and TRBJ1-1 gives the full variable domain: SAVISQKPSRDICQRGTSLTIQCQVDSQVTMMFWYRQQPGQSLTLIATANQGSEATYESGFVIDKFPISRPNLTFSTLTVSNMSPEDSSIYLCSVANSLNTEAFFGQGTRLTVV.

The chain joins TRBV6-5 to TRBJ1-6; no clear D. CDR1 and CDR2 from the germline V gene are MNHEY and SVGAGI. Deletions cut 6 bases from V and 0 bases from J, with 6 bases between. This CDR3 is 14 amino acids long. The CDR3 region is CASRFYSYNSPLHF. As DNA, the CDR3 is TGTGCCAGCAGATTCTACTCCTATAATTCACCCCTCCACTTT.

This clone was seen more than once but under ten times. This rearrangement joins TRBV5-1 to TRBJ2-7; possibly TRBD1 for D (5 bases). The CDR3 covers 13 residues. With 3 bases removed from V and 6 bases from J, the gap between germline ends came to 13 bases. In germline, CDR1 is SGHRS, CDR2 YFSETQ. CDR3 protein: CASSWTERGEQYF. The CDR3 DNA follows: TGCGCCAGCAGCTGGACGGAAAGGGGCGAGCAGTACTTC.

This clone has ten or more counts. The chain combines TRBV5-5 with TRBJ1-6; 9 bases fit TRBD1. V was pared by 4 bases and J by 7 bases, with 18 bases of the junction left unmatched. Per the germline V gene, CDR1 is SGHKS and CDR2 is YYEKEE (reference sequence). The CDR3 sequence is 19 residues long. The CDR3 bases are TGTGCCAGCAGCGCAACCTACCGGGACAGGGTCAGGGGGAATTCACCCCTCCACTTT. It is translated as CASSATYRDRVRGNSPLHF.

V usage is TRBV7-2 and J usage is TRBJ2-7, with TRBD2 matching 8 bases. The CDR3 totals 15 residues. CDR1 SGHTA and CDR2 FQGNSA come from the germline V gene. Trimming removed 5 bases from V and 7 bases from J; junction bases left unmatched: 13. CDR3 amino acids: CASSPRGSGVWEQYF. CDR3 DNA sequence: TGTGCCAGCAGCCCCCGGGGTAGCGGGGTCTGGGAGCAGTACTTC.